These 15 T cell receptor beta chains originate from one sample sequenced in a study of identical twins. TCRdb reprocessed the 5' RACE reads with MiXCR, giving one entry per CDR3 protein. Among hundreds of thousands of distinct CDR3 sequences listed, 12% were seen once. These sequences were also reported in another study, on yellow fever vaccine responses in identical twins.

What was sequenced was CD8+ T cells sorted from blood. These receptors were taken from a woman between 18 and 29 years old in good health.

This chain uses TRBV6-1 with TRBJ2-7; no clear D gene. Per the germline V gene, CDR1 is MNHNS and CDR2 is SASEGT. The V gene lost 4 bases and the J gene lost 5 bases, with 6 bases spanning the gap. The CDR3 is 11 amino acids. DNA for the CDR3: TGTGCCAGCAGTGGGTCAGACGAGCAGTACTTC. Its protein is CASSGSDEQYF.

The chain combines TRBV28 with TRBJ1-5; the D is unclear. V gave up 10 bases and J gave up 6 bases, with 13 bases separating them. CDR1 is MDHEN and CDR2 is SYDVKM in the germline V gene. The CDR3 sequence is 12 residues long. Here the CDR3 DNA reads TGTGCCATCGGGGAACTGGGTCAGCCCCAGCATTTT. Translated: CAIGELGQPQHF.

This clonotype came up many times. This chain links TRBV4-2 with TRBJ1-4; possibly TRBD1 for D (5 bases). The CDR3 loop spans 16 amino acids. V lost 0 bases to trimming and J lost 1 base, with 9 bases between them. Germline assignment: CDR1 LGHNA and CDR2 YNFKEQ. The CDR3: CASSQDKRGTNEKLFF. The CDR3 nucleotides read TGTGCCAGCAGCCAAGATAAAAGGGGAACTAATGAAAAACTGTTTTTT.

This rearrangement joins TRBV18 to TRBJ2-1; D not certain. Per germline, CDR1 KGHSH and CDR2 LQKENI. This CDR3 contains 16 residues. V lost 3 bases and J lost 6, with 18 bases in between. The CDR3 protein is CASSPPDARISNEQFF. The CDR3 bases are TGTGCCAGCTCACCCCCGGACGCCCGTATAAGCAATGAGCAGTTCTTC.

This clonotype was seen many times. The CDR3 spells CASSHGTGNTEAFF. CDR3 DNA: TGCGCCAGCAGCCACGGGACAGGGAACACTGAAGCTTTCTTT. The chain recombines TRBV4-1 with TRBJ1-1, with 8 bases matching TRBD1. V dropped 3 bases and J dropped 1; count of bases not matched to a gene: 1. CDR1 is MGHRA and CDR2 is YSYEKL in the germline V gene. This CDR3 has 14 residues.

This chain's CDR3 is CASSGSGGADTQYF. CDR3 nucleotides: TGTGCCAGCAGCGGGTCGGGAGGGGCAGATACGCAGTATTTT. The chain joins TRBV13 to TRBJ2-3, with 8 nucleotides matching TRBD2. CDR3 length: 14 amino acids. Germline values: CDR1 PRHDT, CDR2 FYEKMQ (reference sequence). The junction had 5 bases not matched to a gene; V was cut back by 5 bases and J by 4 bases.

V gene TRBV4-1 combines with J gene TRBJ2-3, with D tentatively TRBD2 (6 bases). V dropped 1 base and J dropped 3 bases, with 14 bases sitting between them. The CDR3 totals 16 residues. Per germline, CDR1 MGHRA and CDR2 YSYEKL. The CDR3 nucleotides are TGCGCCAGCAGCCAAGTGGGAGGAAGCGGGACAGATACGCAGTATTTT. Translation: CASSQVGGSGTDTQYF.

This clonotype has ten or more counts. The chain couples TRBV7-9 to TRBJ2-5; no firm D call. CDR1 is SEHNR, CDR2 FQNEAQ, per germline (reference sequence). Trimming pared 5 bases from V and 0 bases from J, leaving 10 bases between. This CDR3 is 14 amino acids long. The CDR3: CASSPDADQETQYF. CDR3 DNA: TGTGCCAGCAGCCCTGACGCCGACCAAGAGACCCAGTACTTC.

The chain joins TRBV7-9 to TRBJ2-7; TRBD2 matches 10 bases. V dropped 4 bases and J dropped 0; count of bases not matched to a gene: 6. Germline CDR1 and CDR2: SEHNR and FQNEAQ (reference sequence). There are 16 residues in the CDR3. The CDR3, as DNA: TGTGCCAGCAGCTCAATAGCGGGGGGTCCCTCCTACGAGCAGTACTTC. Protein sequence: CASSSIAGGPSYEQYF.

The rearrangement links TRBV11-3 to TRBJ2-4; 9 bases align to TRBD2. Germline V CDR1 and CDR2: SGHNT, YENEEA. This CDR3 region has 16 residues. The V gene end was trimmed by 5 bases and the J gene end by 2 bases; junction bases not matched to a gene: 7. Written as DNA, the CDR3 is TGTGCCAGCAGCCTTAGCGGGAGTGGTCCCAAAAACATTCAGTACTTC. This translates into CASSLSGSGPKNIQYF.

This clonotype came up many times. This rearrangement joins TRBV27 to TRBJ2-7, with D perhaps matching TRBD1 (5 bases). Germline CDR1 is MNHEY and CDR2 is SMNVEV (reference sequence). V was clipped by 0 bases and J by 3 bases, with 9 bases between them. This CDR3 is 14 amino acids long. CDR3 sequence (DNA): TGTGCCAGCAGTTTATCTCGACAGAGCTACGAGCAGTACTTC. It translates to CASSLSRQSYEQYF.

The chain joins TRBV6-1 to TRBJ2-7, with TRBD2 identical over 8 bases. CDR3 length: 15 residues. The trim removed 8 bases at V and 0 bases at J, leaving 9 bases unmatched. Per germline, CDR1 MNHNS and CDR2 SASEGT. The CDR3 loop reads CASGPLAGGSYEQYV. The CDR3 coding sequence is TGTGCCAGCGGGCCTCTAGCGGGCGGCTCCTACGAGCAGTACGTC.

This clonotype was counted many times. This sequence joins TRBV20-1 and TRBJ1-1, with a possible D match to TRBD1 (6 bases). This CDR3 comprises 14 residues. Germline V lookup: CDR1 DFQATT, CDR2 SNEGSKA (reference sequence). Deletions cut 3 bases from V and 0 bases from J, with 11 bases between. The CDR3 DNA reads as TGCAGTGCTAGGGTACCAGGGGTGAACACTGAAGCTTTCTTT. The encoded protein is CSARVPGVNTEAFF.

The table lists this clonotype with many counts. The rearrangement links TRBV12-3 or TRBV12-4 to TRBJ1-1; D remains ambiguous. Deletions cut 0 bases from V and 1 base from J, with 6 bases between. The CDR3 length is 14 residues. The CDR3 nucleotides are TGTGCCAGCAGTTTAGCATCGGCGAACACTGAAGCTTTCTTT. Amino acids: CASSLASANTEAFF.

A note on this clonotype: Sequence at one end of the junction differs from germline and may be a read error. This sequence joins TRBV28 and TRBJ2-3, with 14 bases fitting TRBD2. The V gene's germline CDR1 is MDHEN and CDR2 SYDVKM. This CDR3 region has 16 residues. In DNA form, the CDR3 reads TGTGCCAGCAGACGACTAGCGGGGGGGTACACAGATACGCTGTATTTT. It codes for CASRRLAGGYTDTLYF.